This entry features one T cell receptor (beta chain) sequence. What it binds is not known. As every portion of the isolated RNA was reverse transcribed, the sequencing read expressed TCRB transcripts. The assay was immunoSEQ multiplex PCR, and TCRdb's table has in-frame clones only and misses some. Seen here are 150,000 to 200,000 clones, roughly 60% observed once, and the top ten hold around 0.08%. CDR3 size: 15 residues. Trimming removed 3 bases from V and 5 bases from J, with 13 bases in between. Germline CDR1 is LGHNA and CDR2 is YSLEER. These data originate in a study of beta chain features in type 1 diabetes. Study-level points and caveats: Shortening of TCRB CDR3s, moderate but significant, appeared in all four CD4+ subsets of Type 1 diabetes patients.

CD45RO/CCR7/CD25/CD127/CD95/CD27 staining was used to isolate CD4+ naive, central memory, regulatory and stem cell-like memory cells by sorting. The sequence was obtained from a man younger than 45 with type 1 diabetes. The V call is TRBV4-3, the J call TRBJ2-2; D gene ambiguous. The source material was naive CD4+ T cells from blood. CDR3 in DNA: TGCGCCAGCAGCCAGATTGCTAGTTTTACCGGGGAGCTGTTTTTT. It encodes CASSQIASFTGELFF.